The 21 T cell receptor beta chains below come from one sample, sequenced in a study of T cell responses to AZD1222 COVID-19 vaccine (dated by TCRdb to about 2021). The library relied on the immunoSEQ multiplex PCR assay. TCRdb obtained this table from immuneACCESS and retained in-frame rearrangements with V and J assigned. These tables miss some clones; where compared with another copy, unresolved V genes account for less than half of the shortfall, and the remainder is unexplained. The sample records 150,000 to 200,000 clones, about nine tenths of which are singletons. The top ten clones comprise roughly 2.5% of the sample. What the time point label conveys for this sample: baseline before first vaccination. This sample comprised peripheral blood, obtained on day 0 of AZD1222 vaccination. Receptor source: an adult in good health.

The V call is TRBV19, the J call TRBJ2-7; maybe TRBD2 (6 bases). This CDR3 is built from 15 residues. V was pared by 3 bases and J by 3 bases, with 15 bases between. CDR1 and CDR2 (germline): LNHDA, SQIVND (reference sequence). CDR3 DNA sequence: TGTGCCAGTAGTATTGGGAGCGGGTGGTTCTACGAGCAGTACTTC. Its protein product is CASSIGSGWFYEQYF. The full variable domain, in which reference TRBV19 and TRBJ2-7 provide the parts outside the CDR3, is DGGITQSPKYLFRKEGQNVTLSCEQNLNHDAMYWYRQDPGQGLRLIYYSQIVNDFQKGDIAEGYSVSREKKESFPLTVTSAQKNPTAFYLCASSIGSGWFYEQYFGPGTRLTVT.

This chain joins TRBV5-5 and TRBJ1-1; no firm D call. Germline values: CDR1 SGHKS, CDR2 YYEKEE (reference sequence). V was trimmed by 0 bases and J by 4 bases, leaving 13 bases between them. This CDR3 region has 15 residues. In DNA form, the CDR3 reads TGTGCCAGCAGCTTGGTTTTAGGCGGGGTCACTGAAGCTTTCTTT. This sequence encodes CASSLVLGGVTEAFF.

Only one count was recorded for this clone. V and J are TRBV5-1 and TRBJ2-1, with D tentatively TRBD2 (6 bases). With 0 bases removed from V and 9 bases from J, the gap between germline ends came to 10 bases. The CDR3 sequence is 13 residues long. Germline V gene lookup returns CDR1 SGHRS and CDR2 YFSETQ. This CDR3 reads CASSLAPGGEQFF. The CDR3 DNA reads as TGCGCCAGCAGCTTGGCCCCCGGGGGTGAGCAGTTCTTC.

This clone was found once. The CDR3 bases are TGTGCCAGCAGCTCCCAACCTGGGGGACAGAACTATGGCTACACCTTC. Its translation: CASSSQPGGQNYGYTF. V and J are TRBV7-3 and TRBJ1-2, with 7 positions matching TRBD1. Germline V gives CDR1 SGHTA, CDR2 FQGTGA. The length of the CDR3 is 16 residues. Losses at the gene ends were 4 bases for V and 2 bases for J; bases not matched to a gene: 10.

V usage is TRBV3-1 (or the pseudogene TRBV3-2) and J usage is TRBJ2-7, with 10 positions matching TRBD2. The CDR3 consists of 14 residues. The germline V gene has CDR1 LGHDT and CDR2 YNNKEL (reference sequence). Trimming took 5 bases from V and 6 from J; bases not matched to a gene: 7. CDR3 loop: CASSSGTSDVEQYF. The CDR3 nucleotides read TGTGCCAGCAGCTCGGGGACTAGCGACGTCGAGCAGTACTTC.

This chain connects TRBV19 to TRBJ1-2, with 7 bases that match TRBD1. Germline CDR1 reads LNHDA; CDR2 reads SQIVND (reference sequence). There are 13 residues in the CDR3. V trimming: 7 bases; J trimming: 4 bases; junction bases outside the gene matches: 6. CDR3 DNA: TGTGCCAGTATTAACGACAGGGCCTATGGCTACACCTTC. Residues: CASINDRAYGYTF.

The J gene is TRBJ2-2, the V gene TRBV7-9; 7 positions agree with TRBD1. The J segment lost 4 bases and the V segment lost 4 bases, leaving 6 bases of the junction unmatched. The CDR3 has 15 amino acids. Germline V gene lookup returns CDR1 SEHNR and CDR2 FQNEAQ (reference sequence). The chain's CDR3 is CASSSGQVTTGELFF. In DNA form, the CDR3 reads TGTGCCAGCAGCTCCGGACAGGTGACCACCGGGGAGCTGTTTTTT. The full variable domain, completed using reference TRBV7-9 and TRBJ2-2, is DTGVSQNPRHKITKRGQNVTFRCDPISEHNRLYWYRQTLGQGPEFLTYFQNEAQLEKSRLLSDRFSAERPKGSFSTLEIQRTEQGDSAMYLCASSSGQVTTGELFFGEGSRLTVL.

This chain links TRBV2 with TRBJ2-1; no reliable D call. V gave up 4 bases and J gave up 2 bases, with 3 bases separating them. Germline CDR1 and CDR2: SNHLY and FYNNEI. The CDR3 covers 12 residues. CDR3 sequence reads: CASSVAYNEQFF. The CDR3 region has the DNA TGTGCCAGCAGTGTTGCCTACAATGAGCAGTTCTTC.

The chain is built from TRBV3-1 (or the pseudogene TRBV3-2) and TRBJ2-7; 8 nucleotides align to TRBD1. The ends lost 2 bases at V and 5 bases at J; junction bases unmatched: 11. The CDR3 sequence is 16 residues long. Germline V gives CDR1 LGHDT, CDR2 YNNKEL (reference sequence). The CDR3 loop reads CASSQYGTGHANEQYF. The CDR3 DNA sequence: TGTGCCAGCAGCCAATATGGGACAGGTCACGCGAACGAGCAGTACTTC.

The chain joins TRBV19 to TRBJ2-2; 10 bases are a match to TRBD1. This CDR3 spans 15 amino acids. J gave up 0 bases and V 6 bases, and 1 base lay outside the gene matches. Germline V gene data show CDR1 as LNHDA and CDR2 as SQIVND (reference sequence). The CDR3 nucleotides are TGTGCCAGTAGAGGGACAGGGGCGAACACCGGGGAGCTGTTTTTT. Protein sequence: CASRGTGANTGELFF.

The chain combines TRBV6-5 with TRBJ2-1; 7 bases match TRBD1. The V and J ends lost 6 bases and 9 bases, in that order; junction bases with no gene match: 2. CDR3 length equals 11 residues. Germline assignment: CDR1 MNHEY and CDR2 SVGAGI. The CDR3 loop reads CASRDRAEQFF. The CDR3 DNA reads as TGTGCCAGCAGAGACAGGGCTGAGCAGTTCTTC.

The CDR3 region has the DNA TGCGCCAGCAGCATACAGGGGGCAGGCATGAACACTGAAGCTTTCTTT. This sequence encodes CASSIQGAGMNTEAFF. V and J are TRBV5-1 and TRBJ1-1; 9 bases align to TRBD1. CDR3 length: 16 amino acids. Trimming cost V 4 bases and J 0 bases; bases outside gene matches: 7. Germline-derived CDR1 and CDR2 are SGHRS and YFSETQ.

The CDR3 DNA follows: TGTGCCAGCAGTGAGGGCGTTAGGGCTGAAGCTTTCTTT. This sequence encodes CASSEGVRAEAFF. The chain is built from TRBV6-1 and TRBJ1-1; D gene uncertain. Germline V CDR1 and CDR2: MNHNS, SASEGT. V was shortened by 3 bases and J by 6 bases, with 11 bases between the two germline ends. CDR3 length equals 13 residues.

The rearrangement links TRBV5-1 to TRBJ2-7; D might be TRBD1 (5 bases). CDR3 length: 15 amino acids. Per the germline V gene, CDR1 is SGHRS and CDR2 is YFSETQ. Deletions cut 4 bases from V and 4 bases from J, with 18 bases between. DNA of the CDR3: TGCGCCAGCAGCCGCCGACTCGGGCAGGGTTACGAGCAGTACTTC. Translation: CASSRRLGQGYEQYF.

This rearrangement joins TRBV19 to TRBJ2-1; D is undetermined. Germline CDR1 LNHDA, CDR2 SQIVND (reference sequence). The CDR3 contains 14 residues. Trimming took off 5 bases at V and 4 bases at J, with 12 bases between the two ends. CDR3 DNA sequence: TGTGCCAGTAGTCCAGACGGGCCATACAATGAGCAGTTCTTC. This sequence encodes CASSPDGPYNEQFF.

This clone was seen a single time. The rearrangement joins TRBV7-7 to TRBJ2-1, with 11 bases identical to TRBD2. This CDR3 has 16 amino acids. Germline assignment: CDR1 SSHAT and CDR2 FNYEAQ (reference sequence). Germline trimming cut 5 bases from V and 4 bases from J; bases unmatched to any gene: 7. CDR3 residues: CASSITSGSMYNEQFF. The CDR3 DNA reads as TGTGCCAGCAGCATAACTAGCGGGAGTATGTACAATGAGCAGTTCTTC. The full variable domain, its missing parts supplied by reference TRBV7-7 and TRBJ2-1, is GAGVSQSPRYKVTKRGQDVTLRCDPISSHATLYWYQQALGQGPEFLTYFNYEAQPDKSGLPSDRFSAERPEGSISTLTIQRTEQRDSAMYRCASSITSGSMYNEQFFGPGTRLTVL.

The rearrangement uses TRBV11-3 and TRBJ2-2; the D gene could be TRBD1 or TRBD2 (6 bases each). The CDR3 is 14 residues long. Germline V gene lookup returns CDR1 SGHNT and CDR2 YENEEA. The ends were cut back, 5 bases at V and 5 bases at J, with 12 bases in the middle. CDR3 in DNA: TGTGCCAGCAGCACTAGGGGGGAAACCGGGGAGCTGTTTTTT. It translates to CASSTRGETGELFF.

The J gene is TRBJ2-4, the V gene TRBV6-5; the D is unclear. CDR3 size: 14 residues. Trimming pared 8 bases from V and 1 base from J, leaving 12 bases between. The germline CDR1 and CDR2 sequences are MNHEY and SVGAGI. CDR3 nucleotide sequence: TGTGCCAGCGCTCCTGGGCTGGCCAAAAACATTCAGTACTTC. Residues: CASAPGLAKNIQYF.

This chain connects TRBV30 to TRBJ1-1, with TRBD1 matching 10 bases. The CDR3 is 14 residues long. The V gene end was trimmed by 4 bases and the J gene end by 5 bases; junction bases not matched to a gene: 7. Germline values: CDR1 GTSNPN, CDR2 SVGIG (reference sequence). CDR3 bases: TGTGCCTGGAATAGACAGGGGGCGAGGACTGAAGCTTTCTTT. This encodes CAWNRQGARTEAFF. Complete variable domain (other parts from reference TRBV30 and TRBJ1-1): SQTIHQWPATLVQPVGSPLSLECTVEGTSNPNLYWYRQAAGRGLQLLFYSVGIGQISSEVPQNLSASRPQDRQFILSSKKLLLSDSGFYLCAWNRQGARTEAFFGQGTRLTVV.

The V gene is TRBV18, the J gene TRBJ2-7, with no clear D. Trimming pared 3 bases from V and 2 bases from J, leaving 8 bases between. Looked up from germline, CDR1 is KGHSH and CDR2 is LQKENI. This CDR3 spans 13 amino acids. The CDR3 coding sequence is TGTGCCAGCTCACCGACAACGACCTACGAGCAGTACTTC. It codes for CASSPTTTYEQYF.

The genes are TRBV18 and TRBJ1-4; possible D gene TRBD1, 5 bases. The germline V gene encodes CDR1 KGHSH and CDR2 LQKENI. V lost 5 bases and J lost 0, with 7 bases in between. The CDR3 has 14 amino acids. This CDR3 is CASSRGSTNEKLFF. Here the CDR3 DNA reads TGTGCCAGCTCAAGGGGTTCAACTAATGAAAAACTGTTTTTT.